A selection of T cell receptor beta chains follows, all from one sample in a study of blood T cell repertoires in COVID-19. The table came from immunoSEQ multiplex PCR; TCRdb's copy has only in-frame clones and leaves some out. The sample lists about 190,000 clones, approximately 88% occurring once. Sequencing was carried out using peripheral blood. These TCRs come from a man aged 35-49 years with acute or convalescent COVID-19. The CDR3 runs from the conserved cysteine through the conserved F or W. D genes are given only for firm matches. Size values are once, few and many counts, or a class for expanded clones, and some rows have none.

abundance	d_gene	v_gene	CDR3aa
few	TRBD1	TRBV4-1	CASSAQGPQTNTEAFF
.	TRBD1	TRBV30	CAASGGQGNSEAFF
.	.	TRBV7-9	CASSPEYNYGYTF
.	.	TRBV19	CASRAQDSGWTQYF
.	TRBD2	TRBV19	CASSGGGLSDTQYF
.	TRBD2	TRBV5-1	CASSLPLAGGIDTQYF
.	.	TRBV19	CASTIGGAARSPLHF
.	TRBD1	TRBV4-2	CASSQDRTGTDTEAFF
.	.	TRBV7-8	CASSFGGAKETQYF
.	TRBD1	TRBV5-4	CASSLGQGASYNSPLHF
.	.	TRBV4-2	CASSQVTQGDYGYTF
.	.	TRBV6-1	CASSSGSVGQPQHF
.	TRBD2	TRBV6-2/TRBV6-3	CASSYSTLTSGILNNEQFF
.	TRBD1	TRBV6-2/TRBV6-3	CASSFSGTGDEQYF
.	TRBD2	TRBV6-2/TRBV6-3	CASSYWGGDHEQFF
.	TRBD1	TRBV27	CASRRQGSTNEKLFF
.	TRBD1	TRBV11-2	CASSFDRDSYNEQFF
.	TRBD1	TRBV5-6	CASSEQGVYYEQYF
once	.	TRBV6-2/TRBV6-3	CASSLLGQTTGELFF
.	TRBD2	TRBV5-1	CASSLALAGAARTDTQYF
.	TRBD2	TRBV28	CASSLTLAGAGETQYF
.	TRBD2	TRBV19	CASSRLAGVTDTQYF
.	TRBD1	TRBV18	CASLPMDRWRDTQYF
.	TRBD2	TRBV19	CASSMLASGGRTYEQYF
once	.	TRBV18	CASSPGGSSYEQYF
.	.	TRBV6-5	CASSYVASGSTQYF
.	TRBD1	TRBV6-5	CASSSPTGSDEETQYF
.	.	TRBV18	CASSPGGTNTEAFF
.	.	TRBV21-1	CASSGGAGINEAFF
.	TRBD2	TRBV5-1	CASSLTSGGISETQYF
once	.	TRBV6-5	CASSIMTGENEKLFF
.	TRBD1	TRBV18	CASSPRTGEETQYF
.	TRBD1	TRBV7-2	CASSSGGSGGMDTQYF
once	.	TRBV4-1	CASSELGGTNEKLFF
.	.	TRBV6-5	CASSSQGWTEAFF
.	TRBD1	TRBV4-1	CASSREGQGGLTMGNSPLHF